This record looks at one T cell receptor beta chain sequence and its context. The entry originates in a study of T-cell reconstitution after alpha-beta-depleted transplantation in children. The TCRbeta library was prepared with unique molecular identifiers. TCRdb re-called the PCR reads with MiXCR, one entry per CDR3 protein. In the table there are around 530,000 distinct CDR3 sequences, 32% of which are singletons. The specimen was PBMCs from the stem cell graft donor, collected from the stem cell graft. The receptor was derived from a human donor who donated a stem cell graft to a child with aplastic anemia.

This CDR3 reads CAISESGSGGRSYEQYF. In DNA, the CDR3 is TGTGCCATCAGTGAGTCGGGCAGTGGCGGGCGCTCCTACGAGCAGTACTTC. The chain joins TRBV10-3 to TRBJ2-7; TRBD2 is a possible D gene (5 bases). CDR1 and CDR2 from the germline V gene are ENHRY and SYGVKD. The CDR3 covers 17 residues. The germline V and J ends were trimmed by 0 bases and 0 bases, with 15 bases remaining between them.